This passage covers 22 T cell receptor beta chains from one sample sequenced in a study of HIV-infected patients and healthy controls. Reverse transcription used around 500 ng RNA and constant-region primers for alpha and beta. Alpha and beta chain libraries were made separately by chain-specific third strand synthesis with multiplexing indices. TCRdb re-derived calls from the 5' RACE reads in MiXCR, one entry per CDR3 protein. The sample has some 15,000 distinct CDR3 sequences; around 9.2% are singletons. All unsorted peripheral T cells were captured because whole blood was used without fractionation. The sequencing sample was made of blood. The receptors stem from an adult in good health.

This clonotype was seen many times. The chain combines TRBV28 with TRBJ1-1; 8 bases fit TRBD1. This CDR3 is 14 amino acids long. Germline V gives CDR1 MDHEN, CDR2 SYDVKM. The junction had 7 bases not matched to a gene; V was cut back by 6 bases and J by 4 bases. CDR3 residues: CASSPQGDSTEAFF. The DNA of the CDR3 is TGTGCCAGCAGCCCACAGGGGGATAGCACTGAAGCTTTCTTT.

This CDR3 reads CAISELDSLMAFF. The CDR3 bases are TGTGCCATCAGTGAGCTGGACAGCCTGATGGCTTTCTTT. The chain employs TRBV10-3 and TRBJ1-1; D may be TRBD1 (6 bases). Trimming took 2 bases from V and 11 from J, leaving 15 bases between them. Germline V gene lookup returns CDR1 ENHRY and CDR2 SYGVKD. The CDR3 sequence is 13 residues long.

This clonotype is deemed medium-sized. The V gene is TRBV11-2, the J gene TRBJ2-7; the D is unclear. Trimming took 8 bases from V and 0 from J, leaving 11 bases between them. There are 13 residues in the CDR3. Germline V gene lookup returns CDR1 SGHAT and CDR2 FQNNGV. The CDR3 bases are TGTGCCAGCGAGACGAGCGTCTCCTACGAGCAGTACTTC. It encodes CASETSVSYEQYF.

DNA of the CDR3: TGTGCCAGCAGTTCGGGACAGGGGGTTCAGCCCCAGCATTTT. Translating it yields CASSSGQGVQPQHF. J is TRBJ1-5 and V is TRBV2; TRBD1 matches at 11 bases. Germline V CDR1 and CDR2: SNHLY, FYNNEI. The CDR3 length is 14 residues. The ends lost 5 bases at V and 6 bases at J; junction bases unmatched: 3.

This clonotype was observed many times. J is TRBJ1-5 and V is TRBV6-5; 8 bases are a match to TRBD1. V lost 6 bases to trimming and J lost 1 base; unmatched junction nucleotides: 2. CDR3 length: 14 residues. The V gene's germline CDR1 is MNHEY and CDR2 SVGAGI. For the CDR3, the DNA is TGTGCCAGCAGGGACAGGGCGAGCAATCAGCCCCAGCATTTT. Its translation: CASRDRASNQPQHF.

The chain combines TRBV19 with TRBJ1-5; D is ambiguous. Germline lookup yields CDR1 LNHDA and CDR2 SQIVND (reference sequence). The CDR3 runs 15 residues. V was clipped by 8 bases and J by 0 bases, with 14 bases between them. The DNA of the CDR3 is TGTGCCAGTGTCACCGAAGGATCTAGCAATCAGCCCCAGCATTTT. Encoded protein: CASVTEGSSNQPQHF.

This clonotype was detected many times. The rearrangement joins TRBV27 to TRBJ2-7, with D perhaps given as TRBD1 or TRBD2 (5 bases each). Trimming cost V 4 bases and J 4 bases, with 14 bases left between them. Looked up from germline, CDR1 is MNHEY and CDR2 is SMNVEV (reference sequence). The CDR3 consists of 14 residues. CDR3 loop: CASSSRGFGYEQYF. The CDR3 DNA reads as TGTGCCAGCAGTTCGAGGGGATTCGGGTACGAGCAGTACTTC.

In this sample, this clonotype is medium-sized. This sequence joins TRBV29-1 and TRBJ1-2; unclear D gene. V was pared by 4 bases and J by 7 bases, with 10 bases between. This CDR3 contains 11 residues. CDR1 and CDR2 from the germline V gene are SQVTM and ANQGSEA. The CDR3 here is CSVAWQAGYTF. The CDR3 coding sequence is TGCAGCGTTGCTTGGCAGGCTGGCTACACCTTC.

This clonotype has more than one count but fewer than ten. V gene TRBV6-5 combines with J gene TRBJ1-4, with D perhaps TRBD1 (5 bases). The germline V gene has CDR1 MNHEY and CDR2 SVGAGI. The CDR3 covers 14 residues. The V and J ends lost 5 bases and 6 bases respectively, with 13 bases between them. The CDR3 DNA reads TGTGCCAGCAGTCGCCGGGTGGGGGATGAAAAACTGTTTTTT. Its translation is CASSRRVGDEKLFF.

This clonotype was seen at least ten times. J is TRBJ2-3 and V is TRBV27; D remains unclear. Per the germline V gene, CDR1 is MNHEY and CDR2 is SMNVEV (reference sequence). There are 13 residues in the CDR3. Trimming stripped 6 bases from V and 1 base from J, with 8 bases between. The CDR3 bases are TGTGCCAGCAGGAGACGGGGCACAGATACGCAGTATTTT. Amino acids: CASRRRGTDTQYF.

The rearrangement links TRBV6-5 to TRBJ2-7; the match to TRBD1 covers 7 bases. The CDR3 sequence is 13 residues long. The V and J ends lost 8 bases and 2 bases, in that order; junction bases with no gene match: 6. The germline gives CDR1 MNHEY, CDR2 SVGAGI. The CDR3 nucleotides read TGTGCCAGCCGAGGGGGCCCTACCTACGAGCAGTACGTC. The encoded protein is CASRGGPTYEQYV.

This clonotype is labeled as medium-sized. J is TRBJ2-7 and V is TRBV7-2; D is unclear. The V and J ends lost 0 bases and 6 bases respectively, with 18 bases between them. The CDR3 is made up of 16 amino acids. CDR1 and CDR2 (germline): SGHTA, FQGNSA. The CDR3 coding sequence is TGTGCCAGCAGCTTAGCAAAGACGAGGACGCTCGGCGAGCAGTACTTC. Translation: CASSLAKTRTLGEQYF.

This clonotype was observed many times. CDR3 bases: TGTGCCAGCAGCTTAGGATCAGCGGGAGGGCCGGGGAATGAGCAGTTCTTC. It encodes CASSLGSAGGPGNEQFF. J is TRBJ2-1 and V is TRBV7-2; 10 bases align to TRBD2. V shed 1 base and J 7 bases; nucleotides not matched to a gene: 10. The CDR3 is 17 residues long. Per the germline V gene, CDR1 is SGHTA and CDR2 is FQGNSA.

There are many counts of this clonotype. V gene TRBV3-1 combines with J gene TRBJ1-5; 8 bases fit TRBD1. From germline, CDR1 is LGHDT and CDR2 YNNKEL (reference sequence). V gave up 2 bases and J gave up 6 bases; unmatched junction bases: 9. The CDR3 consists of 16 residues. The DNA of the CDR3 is TGTGCCAGCAGCCAAAATGGACAGGGAGTAGGTCAGCCCCAGCATTTT. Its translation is CASSQNGQGVGQPQHF.

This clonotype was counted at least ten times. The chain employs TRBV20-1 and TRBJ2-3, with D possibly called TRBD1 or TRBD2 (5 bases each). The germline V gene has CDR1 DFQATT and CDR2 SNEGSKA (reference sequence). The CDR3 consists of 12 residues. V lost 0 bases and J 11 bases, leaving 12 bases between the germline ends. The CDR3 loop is CSAREGPREQYF. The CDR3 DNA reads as TGCAGTGCTAGAGAGGGACCTCGGGAGCAGTATTTT.

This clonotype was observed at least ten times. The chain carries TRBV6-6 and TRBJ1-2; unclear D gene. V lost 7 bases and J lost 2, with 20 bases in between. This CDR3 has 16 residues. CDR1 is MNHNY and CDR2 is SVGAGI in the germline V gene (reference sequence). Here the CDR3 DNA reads TGTGCCAGCACCCACACAAACAAGTTCGTGAACTATGGCTACACCTTC. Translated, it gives CASTHTNKFVNYGYTF.

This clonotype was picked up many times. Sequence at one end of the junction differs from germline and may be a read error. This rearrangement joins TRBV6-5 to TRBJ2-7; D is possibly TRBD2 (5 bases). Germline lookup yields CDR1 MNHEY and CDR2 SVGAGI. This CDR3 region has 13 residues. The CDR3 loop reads CASSYGAGGVRAF. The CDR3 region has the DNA TGTGCCAGCAGTTACGGTGCGGGTGGCGTTAGAGCCTTC.

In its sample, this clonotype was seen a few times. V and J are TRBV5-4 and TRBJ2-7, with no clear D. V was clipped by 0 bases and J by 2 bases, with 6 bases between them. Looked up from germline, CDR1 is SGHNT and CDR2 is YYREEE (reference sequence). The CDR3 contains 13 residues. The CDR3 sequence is CASSLGNPYEQYF. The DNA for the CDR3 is TGTGCCAGCAGCTTGGGGAACCCCTACGAGCAGTACTTC.

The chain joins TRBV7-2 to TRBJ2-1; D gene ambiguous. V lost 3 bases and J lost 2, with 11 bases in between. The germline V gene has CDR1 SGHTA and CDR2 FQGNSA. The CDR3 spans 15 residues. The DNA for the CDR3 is TGTGCCAGCAGCTTCATGGTACTTCCCTACAATGAGCAGTTCTTC. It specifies CASSFMVLPYNEQFF.

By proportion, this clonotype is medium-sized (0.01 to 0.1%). CDR3 in amino acids: CASRYRAGGFTQYF. In DNA form, the CDR3 reads TGTGCCAGCAGGTACCGCGCAGGTGGCTTTACGCAGTATTTT. The J gene is TRBJ2-3, the V gene TRBV11-2; unclear D gene. Germline CDR1 is SGHAT and CDR2 is FQNNGV. V shed 6 bases and J shed 8 bases, with 18 bases lying between them. The CDR3 has 14 residues. The variable domain in full, completed from reference TRBV11-2 and TRBJ2-3, reads EAGVAQSPRYKIIEKRQSVAFWCNPISGHATLYWYQQILGQGPKLLIQFQNNGVVDDSQLPKDRFSAERLKGVDSTLKIQPAKLEDSAVYLCASRYRAGGFTQYFGPGTRLTVL.

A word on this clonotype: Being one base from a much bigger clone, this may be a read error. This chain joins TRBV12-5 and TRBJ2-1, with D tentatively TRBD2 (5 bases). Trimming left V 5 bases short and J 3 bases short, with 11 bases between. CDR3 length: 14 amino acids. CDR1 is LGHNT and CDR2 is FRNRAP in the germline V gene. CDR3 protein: CASGPGSCYNEQFF. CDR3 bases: TGTGCTAGTGGTCCTGGGAGCTGCTACAATGAGCAGTTCTTC.

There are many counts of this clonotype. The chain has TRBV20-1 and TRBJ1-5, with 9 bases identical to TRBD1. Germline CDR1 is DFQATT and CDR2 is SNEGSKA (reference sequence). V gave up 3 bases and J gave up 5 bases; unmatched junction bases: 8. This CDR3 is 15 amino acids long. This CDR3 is CSASRGQGRYQPQHF. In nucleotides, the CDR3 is TGCAGTGCTAGCCGGGGACAGGGAAGGTATCAGCCCCAGCATTTT.